The 3 T cell receptor beta chains in this list originate from one sample, sequenced in a study of OX40 agonist ivuxolimab in advanced cancers. This table comes from immunoSEQ multiplex PCR, and its TCRdb copy is limited to in-frame clones, with some not included. The sample lists around 64,000 clones; about 89% were seen once. The sequenced sample was CD4+ or CD8+ T cells sorted from blood, obtained in a trial of the OX40 agonist ivuxolimab. These TCRs come from an adult with an advanced solid tumor such as melanoma, head and neck, liver or kidney cancer.

The chain uses TRBV15 and TRBJ2-7; a weak D match, TRBD2 (5 bases). The CDR3 length is 15 residues. Trimming removed 3 bases from V and 2 bases from J, with 14 bases in between. Germline V lookup: CDR1 LNHNV, CDR2 YYDKDF (reference sequence). The CDR3 is CATSRKSGGTYEQYF. For the CDR3, the DNA is TGTGCCACCAGCAGGAAAAGCGGAGGAACCTACGAGCAGTACTTC.

This sequence joins TRBV27 and TRBJ2-2; D gene uncertain. V was shortened by 4 bases and J by 7 bases, with 13 bases between the two germline ends. The germline CDR1 and CDR2 sequences are MNHEY and SMNVEV (reference sequence). The CDR3 length is 14 residues. CDR3 in amino acids: CASSSPGLGGELFF. In DNA, the CDR3 is TGTGCCAGCAGTTCACCAGGTCTTGGCGGGGAGCTGTTTTTT.

In regard to this clone: This specimen includes other DNA sequences encoding the same CDR3. V is TRBV4-3 and J is TRBJ2-6; unclear D gene. CDR1 is LGHNA and CDR2 is YSLEER in the germline V gene. Trimming removed 0 bases from V and 1 base from J, with 7 bases in between. This CDR3 spans 16 amino acids. Here the CDR3 DNA reads TGCGCCAGCAGCCAAGATCGGGTATCTGGGGCCAACGTCCTGACTTTC. Translating it yields CASSQDRVSGANVLTF.